The T cell receptor (beta chain) under discussion was sequenced for a study of cytomegalovirus exposure and HLA in healthy donors. The CDR3 covers 15 residues. Trimming pared 3 bases from V and 0 bases from J, leaving 12 bases between. The germline gives CDR1 LNHDA, CDR2 SQIVND (reference sequence). This PCR relied on a set of 60 Vbeta primers and 13 Jbeta primers. Repertoires were generated with immunoSEQ multiplex PCR, while TCRdb's copy carries only in-frame clones and drops some. The sample carries about 160,000 clones, roughly 80% recorded once. Overall study results and limits: Further analysis was carried out later, and it showed several of the most significant clusters appearing linked to common viral pathogens. Earlier results showed most TCR beta V segments being productive about 87% or about 30% of the time.

This clone was recorded once. Antigen unknown. Specimen: PBMCs. The TCR was taken from a male donor in good health and CMV-seronegative. This sequence joins TRBV19 and TRBJ2-7, with D possibly matching TRBD2 (5 bases). CDR3 bases: TGTGCCAGTAGTATGACCGGTACTAGCTCCTACGAGCAGTACTTC. Translation: CASSMTGTSSYEQYF.